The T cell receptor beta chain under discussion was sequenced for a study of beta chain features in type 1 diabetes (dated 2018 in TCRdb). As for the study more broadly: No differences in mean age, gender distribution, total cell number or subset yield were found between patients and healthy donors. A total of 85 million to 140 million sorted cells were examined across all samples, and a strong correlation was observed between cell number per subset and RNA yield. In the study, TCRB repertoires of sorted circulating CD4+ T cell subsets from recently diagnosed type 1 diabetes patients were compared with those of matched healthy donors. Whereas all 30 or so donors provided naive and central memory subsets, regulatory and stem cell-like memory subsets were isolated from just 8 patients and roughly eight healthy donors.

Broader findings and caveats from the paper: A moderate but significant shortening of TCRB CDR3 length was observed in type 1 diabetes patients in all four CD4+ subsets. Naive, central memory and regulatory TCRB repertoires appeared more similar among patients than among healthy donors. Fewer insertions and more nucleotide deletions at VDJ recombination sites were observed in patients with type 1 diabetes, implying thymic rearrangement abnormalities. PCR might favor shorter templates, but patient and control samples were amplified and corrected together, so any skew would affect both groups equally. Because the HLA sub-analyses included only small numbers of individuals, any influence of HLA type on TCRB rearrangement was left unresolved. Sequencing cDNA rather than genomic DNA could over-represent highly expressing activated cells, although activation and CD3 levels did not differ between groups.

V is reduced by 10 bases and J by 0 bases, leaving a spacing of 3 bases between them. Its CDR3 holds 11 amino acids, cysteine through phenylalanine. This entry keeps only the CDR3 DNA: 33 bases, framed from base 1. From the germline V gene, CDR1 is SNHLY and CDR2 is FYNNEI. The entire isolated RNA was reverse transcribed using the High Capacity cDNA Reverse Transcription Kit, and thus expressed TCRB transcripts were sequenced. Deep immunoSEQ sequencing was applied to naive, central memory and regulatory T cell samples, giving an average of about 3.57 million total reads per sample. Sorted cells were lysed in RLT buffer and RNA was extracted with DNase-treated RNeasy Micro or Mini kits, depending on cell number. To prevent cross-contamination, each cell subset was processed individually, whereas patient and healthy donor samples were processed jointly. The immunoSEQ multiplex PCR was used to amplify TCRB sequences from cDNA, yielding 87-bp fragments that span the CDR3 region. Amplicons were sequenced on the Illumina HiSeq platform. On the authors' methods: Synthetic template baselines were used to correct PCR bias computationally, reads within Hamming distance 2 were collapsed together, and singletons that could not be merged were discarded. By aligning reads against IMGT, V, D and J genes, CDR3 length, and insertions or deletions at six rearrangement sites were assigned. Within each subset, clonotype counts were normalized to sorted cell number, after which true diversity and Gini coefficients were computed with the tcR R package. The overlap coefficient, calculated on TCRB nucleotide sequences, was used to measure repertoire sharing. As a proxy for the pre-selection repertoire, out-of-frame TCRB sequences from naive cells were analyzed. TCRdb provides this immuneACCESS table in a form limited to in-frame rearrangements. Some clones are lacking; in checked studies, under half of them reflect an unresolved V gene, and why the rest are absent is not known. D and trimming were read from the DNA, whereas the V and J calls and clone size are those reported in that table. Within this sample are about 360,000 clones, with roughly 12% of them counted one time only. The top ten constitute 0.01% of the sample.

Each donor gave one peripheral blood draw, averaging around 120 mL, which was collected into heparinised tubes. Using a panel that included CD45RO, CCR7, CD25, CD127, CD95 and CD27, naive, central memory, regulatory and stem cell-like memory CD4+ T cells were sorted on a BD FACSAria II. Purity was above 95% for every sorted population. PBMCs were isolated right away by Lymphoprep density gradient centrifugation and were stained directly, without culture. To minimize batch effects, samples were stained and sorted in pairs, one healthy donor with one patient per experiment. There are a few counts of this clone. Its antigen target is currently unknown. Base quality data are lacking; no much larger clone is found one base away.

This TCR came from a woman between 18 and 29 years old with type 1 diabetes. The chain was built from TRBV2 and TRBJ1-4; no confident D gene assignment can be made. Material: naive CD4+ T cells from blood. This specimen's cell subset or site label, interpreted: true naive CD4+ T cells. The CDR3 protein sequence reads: CATTTNEKLFF. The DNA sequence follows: TGTGCCACCACAACTAATGAAAAACTGTTTTTT.